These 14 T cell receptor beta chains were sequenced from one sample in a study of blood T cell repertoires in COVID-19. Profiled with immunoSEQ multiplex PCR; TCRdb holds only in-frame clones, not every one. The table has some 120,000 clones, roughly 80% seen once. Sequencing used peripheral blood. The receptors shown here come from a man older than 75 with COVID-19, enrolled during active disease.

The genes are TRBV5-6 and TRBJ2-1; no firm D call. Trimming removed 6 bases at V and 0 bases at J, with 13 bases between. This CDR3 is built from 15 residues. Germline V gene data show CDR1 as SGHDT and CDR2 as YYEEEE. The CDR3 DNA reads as TGTGCCAGCATTAATCTCCCGAGCTCCTACAATGAGCAGTTCTTC. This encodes CASINLPSSYNEQFF. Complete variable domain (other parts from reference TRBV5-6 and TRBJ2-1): DAGVTQSPTHLIKTRGQQVTLRCSPKSGHDTVSWYQQALGQGPQFIFQYYEEEERQRGNFPDRFSGHQFPNYSSELNVNALLLGDSALYLCASINLPSSYNEQFFGPGTRLTVL.

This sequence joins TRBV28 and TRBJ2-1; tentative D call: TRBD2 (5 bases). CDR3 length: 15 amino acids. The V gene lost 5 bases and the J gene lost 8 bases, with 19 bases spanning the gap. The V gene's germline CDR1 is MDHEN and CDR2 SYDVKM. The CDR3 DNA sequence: TGTGCCAGCAGTGCCGGTGGACGGGGTCTGGATGAGCAGTTCTTC. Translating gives CASSAGGRGLDEQFF.

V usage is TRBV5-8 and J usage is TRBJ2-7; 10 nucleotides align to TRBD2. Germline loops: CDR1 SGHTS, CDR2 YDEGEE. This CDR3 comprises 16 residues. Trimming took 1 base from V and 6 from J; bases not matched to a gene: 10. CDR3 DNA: TGTGCCAGCAGCTTGTACAGCGGGAGGGCCGTCGCCGAGCAGTACTTC. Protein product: CASSLYSGRAVAEQYF.

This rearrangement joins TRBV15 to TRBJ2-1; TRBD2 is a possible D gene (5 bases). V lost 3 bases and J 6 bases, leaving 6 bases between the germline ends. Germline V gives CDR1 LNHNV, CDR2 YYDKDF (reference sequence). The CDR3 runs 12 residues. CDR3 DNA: TGTGCCACCAGCAGGGACTTCAATGAGCAGTTCTTC. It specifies CATSRDFNEQFF.

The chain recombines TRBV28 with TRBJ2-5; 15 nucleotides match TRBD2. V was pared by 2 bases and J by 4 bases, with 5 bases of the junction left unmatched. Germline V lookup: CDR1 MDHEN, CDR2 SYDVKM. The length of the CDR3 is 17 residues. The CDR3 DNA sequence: TGTGCCAGCAGTTTACGTCAGGGACTAGCGGGAGGAGAGACCCAGTACTTC. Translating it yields CASSLRQGLAGGETQYF. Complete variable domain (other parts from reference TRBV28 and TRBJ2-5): DVKVTQSSRYLVKRTGEKVFLECVQDMDHENMFWYRQDPGLGLRLIYFSYDVKMKEKGDIPEGYSVSREKKERFSLILESASTNQTSMYLCASSLRQGLAGGETQYFGPGTRLLVL.

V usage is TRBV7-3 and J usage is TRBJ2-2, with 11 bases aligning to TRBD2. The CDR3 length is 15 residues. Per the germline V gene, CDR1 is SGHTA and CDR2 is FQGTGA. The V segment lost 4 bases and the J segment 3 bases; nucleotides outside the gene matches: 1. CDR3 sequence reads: CASSSGLADTGELFF. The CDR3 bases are TGTGCCAGCAGCTCGGGACTAGCGGACACCGGGGAGCTGTTTTTT.

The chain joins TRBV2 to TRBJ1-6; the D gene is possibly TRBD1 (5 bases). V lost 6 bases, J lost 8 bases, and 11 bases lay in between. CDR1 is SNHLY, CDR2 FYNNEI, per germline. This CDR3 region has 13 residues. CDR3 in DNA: TGTGCCAGCAGGACAGCCTTTGATTCACCCCTCCACTTT. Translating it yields CASRTAFDSPLHF.

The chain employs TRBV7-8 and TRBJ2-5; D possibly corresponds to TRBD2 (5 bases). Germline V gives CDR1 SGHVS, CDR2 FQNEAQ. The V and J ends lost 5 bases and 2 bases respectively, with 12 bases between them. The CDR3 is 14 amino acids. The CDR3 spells CASSPTRVQETQYF. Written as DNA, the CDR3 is TGTGCCAGCAGCCCTACGAGGGTTCAAGAGACCCAGTACTTC.

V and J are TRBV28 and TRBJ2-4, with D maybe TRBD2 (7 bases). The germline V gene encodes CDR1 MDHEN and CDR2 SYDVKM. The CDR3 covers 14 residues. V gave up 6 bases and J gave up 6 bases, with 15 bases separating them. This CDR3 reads CASSQRGALNIQYF. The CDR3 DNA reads TGTGCCAGCAGCCAACGGGGGGCCCTAAACATTCAGTACTTC.

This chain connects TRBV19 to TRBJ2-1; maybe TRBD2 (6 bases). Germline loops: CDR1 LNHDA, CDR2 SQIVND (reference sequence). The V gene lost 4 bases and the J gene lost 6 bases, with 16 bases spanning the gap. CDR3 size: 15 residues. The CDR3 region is CASSTRLVGGNEQFF. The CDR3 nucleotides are TGTGCCAGTAGTACAAGACTAGTGGGCGGCAATGAGCAGTTCTTC.

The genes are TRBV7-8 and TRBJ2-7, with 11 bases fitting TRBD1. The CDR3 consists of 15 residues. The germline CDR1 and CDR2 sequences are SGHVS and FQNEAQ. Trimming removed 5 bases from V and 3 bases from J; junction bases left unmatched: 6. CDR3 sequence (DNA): TGTGCCAGCAGCAGGACGGGACAGGGGGGCTACGAGCAGTACTTC. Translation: CASSRTGQGGYEQYF.

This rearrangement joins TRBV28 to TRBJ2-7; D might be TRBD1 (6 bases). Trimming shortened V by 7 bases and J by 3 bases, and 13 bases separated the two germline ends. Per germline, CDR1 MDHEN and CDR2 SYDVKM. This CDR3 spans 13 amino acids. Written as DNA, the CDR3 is TGTGCCAGCACCAACAGGGCGGTCTACGAGCAGTACTTC. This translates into CASTNRAVYEQYF. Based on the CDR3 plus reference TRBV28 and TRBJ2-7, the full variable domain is DVKVTQSSRYLVKRTGEKVFLECVQDMDHENMFWYRQDPGLGLRLIYFSYDVKMKEKGDIPEGYSVSREKKERFSLILESASTNQTSMYLCASTNRAVYEQYFGPGTRLTVT.

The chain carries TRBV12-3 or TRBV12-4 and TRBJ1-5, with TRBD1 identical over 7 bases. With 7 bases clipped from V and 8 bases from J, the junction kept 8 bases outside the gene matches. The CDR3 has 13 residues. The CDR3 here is CASTVQGTEPQHF. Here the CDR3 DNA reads TGTGCCAGCACCGTACAGGGGACAGAGCCCCAGCATTTT.

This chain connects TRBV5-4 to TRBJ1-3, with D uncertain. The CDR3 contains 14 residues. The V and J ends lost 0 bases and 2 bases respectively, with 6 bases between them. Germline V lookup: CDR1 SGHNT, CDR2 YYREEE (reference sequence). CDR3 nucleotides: TGTGCCAGCAGCTTGGTCGGGACTGGAAACACCATATATTTT. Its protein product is CASSLVGTGNTIYF.